The clone carrying this T cell receptor (beta chain) was recorded a few times. The antigen is undetermined. TCRdb itself ran the 5' RACE reads through MiXCR, one entry per CDR3 protein. The table shows around 480,000 distinct CDR3 sequences, with roughly 13% occurring only once. The entry originates in a study of identical twins. Findings and limits, study-wide: Carriage of fewer insertions was seen in abundant cord blood beta clonotypes, whereas memory repertoires showed none.

V lost 5 bases to trimming and J lost 1 base; unmatched junction nucleotides: 13. CDR1 and CDR2 (germline): MNHNS, SASEGT. This CDR3 has 17 residues. This same sample was also part of a study on yellow fever vaccine responses in identical twins.

The TCR was taken from a woman under 30 in good health. The sample was CD4+ T cells sorted from blood. The V and J genes are TRBV6-1 and TRBJ1-1, with 7 bases matching TRBD1. The CDR3 DNA is TGTGCCAGCAGTCCGTCCGGGACAGCCCGGACGAACACTGAAGCTTTCTTT. This sequence encodes CASSPSGTARTNTEAFF.